The 15 T cell receptor beta chains below come from one sample, sequenced in a study of blood T cell repertoires in COVID-19. Assay: immunoSEQ multiplex PCR; the TCRdb copy retains only in-frame clones and omits some. The table shows just under 150,000 clones, with approximately 87% occurring only once. Input material: peripheral blood. All receptors come from a man in his fifties who had recovered from COVID-19.

This chain uses TRBV9 with TRBJ1-2, with 7 bases aligning to TRBD1. V trimming: 2 bases; J trimming: 0 bases; junction bases outside the gene matches: 13. Germline CDR1 SGDLS, CDR2 YYNGEE. CDR3 length equals 18 residues. The CDR3 nucleotides read TGTGCCAGCAGCGTGGGCTTCAGGGGGAGTAATTCTAACTATGGCTACACCTTC. Its protein product is CASSVGFRGSNSNYGYTF.

V is TRBV19 and J is TRBJ2-1; TRBD2 agrees at 8 bases. The CDR3 has 15 amino acids. Germline CDR1 is LNHDA and CDR2 is SQIVND (reference sequence). After removal of 5 bases from V and 1 base from J, the junction contained 4 bases not matched to a gene. CDR3 residues: CASSFSGVSYNEQFF. The CDR3, as DNA: TGTGCCAGTAGTTTTAGCGGGGTGTCCTACAATGAGCAGTTCTTC.

The chain uses TRBV12-3 or TRBV12-4 and TRBJ2-7; 8 bases map to TRBD1. CDR3 length equals 13 residues. With V trimmed by 6 bases and J by 6 bases, 7 bases remained unmatched. Here the CDR3 DNA reads TGTGCCAGCAGGGGTCAACAGGGGGGCGAGCAGTACTTC. This encodes CASRGQQGGEQYF.

The chain couples TRBV5-1 to TRBJ2-7; D remains unclear. The germline V and J ends were trimmed by 4 bases and 2 bases, with 7 bases remaining between them. The CDR3 has 12 amino acids. Germline V gene lookup returns CDR1 SGHRS and CDR2 YFSETQ. This CDR3 reads CASSKVAYEQYF. The CDR3 DNA follows: TGCGCCAGCAGCAAAGTAGCCTACGAGCAGTACTTC.

The chain recombines TRBV19 with TRBJ1-5; D is unresolved. V was trimmed by 1 base and J by 6 bases, leaving 13 bases between them. The CDR3 contains 15 residues. The germline V gene encodes CDR1 LNHDA and CDR2 SQIVND (reference sequence). The CDR3 reads CASSIGVLLGQPQHF. The CDR3 DNA reads TGTGCCAGTAGTATAGGAGTCTTACTCGGTCAGCCCCAGCATTTT.

This sequence joins TRBV6-2 or TRBV6-3 and TRBJ2-2; tentatively, D is TRBD1 (6 bases). Germline CDR1 MNHEY, CDR2 SVGEGT. V was clipped by 2 bases and J by 6 bases, with 22 bases between them. This CDR3 contains 18 residues. CDR3 sequence: CASSYATGMTRSSGELFF. The CDR3 DNA is TGTGCCAGCAGTTACGCTACAGGGATGACAAGGTCATCCGGGGAGCTGTTTTTT.

Written as DNA, the CDR3 is TGCGCCAGCAGCCCCGGACTGATCCAAGAGACCCAGTACTTC. This encodes CASSPGLIQETQYF. The V call is TRBV5-1, the J call TRBJ2-5, with D possibly being TRBD2 (5 bases). The germline CDR1 and CDR2 sequences are SGHRS and YFSETQ. The CDR3 sequence is 14 residues long. V lost 4 bases to trimming and J lost 1 base, with 11 bases between them.

CDR3 DNA sequence: TGTGCCAGCAGTGAGCCAGGGGCCTACTATGGCTACACCTTC. Its protein product is CASSEPGAYYGYTF. The rearrangement links TRBV6-1 to TRBJ1-2; possible D gene TRBD1, 6 bases. Trimming shortened V by 3 bases and J by 3 bases, and 11 bases separated the two germline ends. The germline CDR1 and CDR2 sequences are MNHNS and SASEGT. There are 14 residues in the CDR3.

The rearrangement links TRBV19 to TRBJ2-1, with a weak D call TRBD1 (6 bases). V was pared by 9 bases and J by 8 bases, with 17 bases between. CDR1 and CDR2 from the germline V gene are LNHDA and SQIVND (reference sequence). This CDR3 has 13 residues. CDR3 in DNA: TGTGCCAGCAGGGGACCTTTTCCTGATGAGCAGTTCTTC. Its translation: CASRGPFPDEQFF. The full variable domain, with the rest looked up from reference TRBV19 and TRBJ2-1, is DGGITQSPKYLFRKEGQNVTLSCEQNLNHDAMYWYRQDPGQGLRLIYYSQIVNDFQKGDIAEGYSVSREKKESFPLTVTSAQKNPTAFYLCASRGPFPDEQFFGPGTRLTVL.

The rearrangement uses TRBV5-1 and TRBJ2-6, with 9 bases that match TRBD1. From germline, CDR1 is SGHRS and CDR2 YFSETQ. The junction had 7 bases not matched to a gene; V was cut back by 2 bases and J by 1 base. CDR3 length: 18 residues. The CDR3 protein is CASSLTGTGFSGANVLTF. The CDR3 coding sequence is TGCGCCAGCAGCTTAACCGGGACAGGGTTTTCTGGGGCCAACGTCCTGACTTTC.

The chain couples TRBV12-3 or TRBV12-4 to TRBJ1-2, with unresolved D. The CDR3 is 13 residues long. Trimming took off 1 base at V and 8 bases at J, with 11 bases between the two ends. The CDR3 nucleotides read TGTGCCAGCAGTTTAGGAGCGGGGAAAGGCTACACCTTC. Protein sequence: CASSLGAGKGYTF.

The J gene is TRBJ1-3, the V gene TRBV12-5, with D tentatively TRBD1 (5 bases). Trimming shortened V by 5 bases and J by 2 bases, and 13 bases separated the two germline ends. CDR1 is LGHNT, CDR2 FRNRAP, per germline. The CDR3 has 15 residues. CDR3 DNA sequence: TGTGCTAGTGGTCTAGACAGCACCGCTGGAAACACCATATATTTT. Translation: CASGLDSTAGNTIYF.

V usage is TRBV11-3 and J usage is TRBJ2-3; the match to TRBD2 covers 8 bases. V dropped 5 bases and J dropped 4; count of bases not matched to a gene: 11. Germline V gene data show CDR1 as SGHNT and CDR2 as YENEEA. The CDR3 spans 16 residues. CDR3 loop: CASSKGLEGVPDTQYF. The CDR3 nucleotides read TGTGCCAGCAGCAAGGGACTAGAGGGGGTTCCAGATACGCAGTATTTT. The whole variable domain, filled in from reference TRBV11-3 and TRBJ2-3, reads EAGVVQSPRYKIIEKKQPVAFWCNPISGHNTLYWYLQNLGQGPELLIRYENEEAVDDSQLPKDRFSAERLKGVDSTLKIQPAELGDSAVYLCASSKGLEGVPDTQYFGPGTRLTVL.

The chain links TRBV5-5 to TRBJ2-5; no firm D call. The V and J ends lost 0 bases and 1 base respectively, with 7 bases between them. This CDR3 contains 14 residues. CDR1 SGHKS and CDR2 YYEKEE come from the germline V gene (reference sequence). CDR3 coding DNA: TGTGCCAGCAGCTTGGCCGAACTCCAAGAGACCCAGTACTTC. This sequence encodes CASSLAELQETQYF.

In its sample, this clone was seen once. V gene TRBV19 combines with J gene TRBJ1-5; D call uncertain. V was shortened by 3 bases and J by 4 bases, with 7 bases between the two germline ends. Germline V gives CDR1 LNHDA, CDR2 SQIVND (reference sequence). The CDR3 has 13 residues. CDR3 coding DNA: TGTGCCAGTAGTATCCGAGAAAATCAGCCCCAGCATTTT. It specifies CASSIRENQPQHF.